This entry features one T cell receptor beta chain sequence. CDR1 and CDR2 (germline): SNHLY, FYNNEI. Trimming removed 7 bases at V and 6 bases at J, with 12 bases between. This CDR3 is 12 amino acids long. Some clones are missing from TCRdb's copy, which holds only in-frame ones; the method was immunoSEQ multiplex PCR. The sample contains approximately 470,000 clones, around 85% of which appear only once. The entry originates in a study of blood T cell repertoires in COVID-19. The rearrangement uses TRBV2 and TRBJ1-2; the D gene is possibly TRBD1 (6 bases). This receptor was obtained from a human donor in a cohort sampled during active COVID-19. The sequencing sample was made of peripheral blood. In DNA, the CDR3 is TGTGCCAGCAACATGGGGGCGGATGGCTACACCTTC. Protein: CASNMGADGYTF.